This paragraph covers one TCR beta chain sequence. This sample is drawn from a study of T cell changes during pregnancy in multiple sclerosis. CDR3 size: 14 residues. V lost 5 bases to trimming and J lost 2 bases; unmatched junction nucleotides: 5. Germline CDR1 is SGHRS and CDR2 is YFSETQ. Produced via immunoSEQ multiplex PCR; TCRdb's table is partial and in-frame only. In the table there are roughly 70,000 clones, around nine tenths of which are singletons. The rearrangement joins TRBV5-1 to TRBJ2-7; TRBD1 aligns across 9 bases. This clonotype originated in a female donor with multiple sclerosis, enrolled in a pregnancy study. The sample here was peripheral blood, taken in the third trimester of pregnancy. This chain's CDR3 is CASRGDRETYEQYF. In DNA form, the CDR3 reads TGCGCCAGCAGGGGGGACAGGGAAACCTACGAGCAGTACTTC. The whole variable domain, remainder taken from reference TRBV5-1 and TRBJ2-7, is KAGVTQTPRYLIKTRGQQVTLSCSPISGHRSVSWYQQTPGQGLQFLFEYFSETQRNKGNFPGRFSGRQFSNSRSEMNVSTLELGDSALYLCASRGDRETYEQYFGPGTRLTVT.